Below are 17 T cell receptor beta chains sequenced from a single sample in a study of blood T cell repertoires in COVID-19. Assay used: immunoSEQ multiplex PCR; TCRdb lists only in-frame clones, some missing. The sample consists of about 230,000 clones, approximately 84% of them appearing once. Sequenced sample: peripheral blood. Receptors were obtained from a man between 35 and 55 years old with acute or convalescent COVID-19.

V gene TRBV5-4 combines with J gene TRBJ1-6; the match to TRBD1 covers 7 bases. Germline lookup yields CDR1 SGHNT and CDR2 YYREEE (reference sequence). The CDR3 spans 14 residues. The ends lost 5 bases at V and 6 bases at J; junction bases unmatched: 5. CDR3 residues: CASRQGSGNSPLHF. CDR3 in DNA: TGTGCCAGCAGACAGGGGTCCGGTAATTCACCCCTCCACTTT.

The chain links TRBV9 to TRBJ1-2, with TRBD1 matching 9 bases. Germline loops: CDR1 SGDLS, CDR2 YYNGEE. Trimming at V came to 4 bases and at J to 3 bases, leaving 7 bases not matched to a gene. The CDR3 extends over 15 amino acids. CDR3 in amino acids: CASSKSDRGDYGYTF. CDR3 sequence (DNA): TGTGCCAGCAGCAAATCGGACAGGGGTGACTATGGCTACACCTTC.

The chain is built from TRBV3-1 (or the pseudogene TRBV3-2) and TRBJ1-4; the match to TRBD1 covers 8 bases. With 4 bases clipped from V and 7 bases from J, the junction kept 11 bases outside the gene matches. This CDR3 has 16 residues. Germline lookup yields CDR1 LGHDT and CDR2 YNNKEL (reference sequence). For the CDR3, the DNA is TGTGCCAGCAGCCGCCGCGAGGCAGGGGGCCGTGAAAAACTGTTTTTT. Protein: CASSRREAGGREKLFF.

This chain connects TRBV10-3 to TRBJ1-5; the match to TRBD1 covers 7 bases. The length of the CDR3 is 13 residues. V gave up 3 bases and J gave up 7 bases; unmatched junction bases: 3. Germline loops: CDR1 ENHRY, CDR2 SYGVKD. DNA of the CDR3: TGTGCCATCAGTGACGCAGGGGGGCAGCCCCAGCATTTT. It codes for CAISDAGGQPQHF.

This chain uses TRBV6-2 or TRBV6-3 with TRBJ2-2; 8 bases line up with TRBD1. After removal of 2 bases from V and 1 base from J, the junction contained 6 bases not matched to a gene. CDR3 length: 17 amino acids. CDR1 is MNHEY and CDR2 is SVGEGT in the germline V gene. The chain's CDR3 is CASSYQSGTGNTGELFF. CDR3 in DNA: TGTGCCAGCAGTTACCAATCCGGGACAGGGAACACCGGGGAGCTGTTTTTT.

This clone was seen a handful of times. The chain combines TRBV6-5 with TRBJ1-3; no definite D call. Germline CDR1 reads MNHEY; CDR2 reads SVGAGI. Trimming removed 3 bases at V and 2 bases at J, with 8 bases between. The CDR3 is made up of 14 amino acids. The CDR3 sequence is CASSYGEAGNTIYF. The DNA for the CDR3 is TGTGCCAGCAGTTATGGGGAGGCTGGAAACACCATATATTTT.

The chain's CDR3 is CASSLGWRNTQYF. CDR3 coding DNA: TGTGCCAGCAGCTTAGGGTGGAGGAATACGCAGTATTTT. The chain combines TRBV13 with TRBJ2-3, with D maybe TRBD2 (5 bases). CDR1 is PRHDT, CDR2 FYEKMQ, per germline (reference sequence). V lost 0 bases, J lost 7 bases, and 8 bases lay in between. The length of the CDR3 is 13 residues.

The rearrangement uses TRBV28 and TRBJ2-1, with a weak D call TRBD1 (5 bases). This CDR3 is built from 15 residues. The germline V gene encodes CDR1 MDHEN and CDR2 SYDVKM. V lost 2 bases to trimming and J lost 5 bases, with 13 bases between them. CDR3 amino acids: CASSLAGFEDNEQFF. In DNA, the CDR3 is TGTGCCAGCAGTTTAGCAGGGTTTGAGGACAATGAGCAGTTCTTC.

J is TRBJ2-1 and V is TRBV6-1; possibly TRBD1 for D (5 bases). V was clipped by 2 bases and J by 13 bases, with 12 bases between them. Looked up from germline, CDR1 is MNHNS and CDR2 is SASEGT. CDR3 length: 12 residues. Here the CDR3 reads CASSELRQGQFF. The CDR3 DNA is TGTGCCAGCAGTGAACTGAGGCAGGGACAGTTCTTC.

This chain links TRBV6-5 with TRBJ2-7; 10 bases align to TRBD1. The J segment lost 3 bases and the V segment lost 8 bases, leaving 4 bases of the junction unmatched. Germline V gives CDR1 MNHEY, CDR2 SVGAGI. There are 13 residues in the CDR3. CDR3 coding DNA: TGTGCCAGCCAGACAGGGGGCGGCTACGAGCAGTACTTC. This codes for CASQTGGGYEQYF.

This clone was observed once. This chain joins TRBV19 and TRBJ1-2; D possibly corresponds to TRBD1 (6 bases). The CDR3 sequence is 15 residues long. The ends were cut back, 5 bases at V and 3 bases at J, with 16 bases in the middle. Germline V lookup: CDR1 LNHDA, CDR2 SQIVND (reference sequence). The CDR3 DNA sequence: TGTGCCAGTAGTTCCCGTCGACAGGCAGACTATGGCTACACCTTC. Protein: CASSSRRQADYGYTF.

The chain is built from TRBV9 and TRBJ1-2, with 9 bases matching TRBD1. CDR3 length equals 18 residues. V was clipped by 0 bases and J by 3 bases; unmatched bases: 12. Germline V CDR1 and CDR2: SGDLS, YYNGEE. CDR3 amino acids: CASSVALSTGGTDYGYTF. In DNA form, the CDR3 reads TGTGCCAGCAGCGTAGCCCTATCGACAGGGGGAACGGACTATGGCTACACCTTC.

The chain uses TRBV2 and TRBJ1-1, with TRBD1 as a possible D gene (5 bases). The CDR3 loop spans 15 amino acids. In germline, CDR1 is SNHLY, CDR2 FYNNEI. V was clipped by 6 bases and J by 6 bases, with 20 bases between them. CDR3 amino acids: CASSPARRGGPEAFF. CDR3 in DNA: TGTGCCAGCAGCCCGGCCCGGAGGGGAGGGCCTGAAGCTTTCTTT.

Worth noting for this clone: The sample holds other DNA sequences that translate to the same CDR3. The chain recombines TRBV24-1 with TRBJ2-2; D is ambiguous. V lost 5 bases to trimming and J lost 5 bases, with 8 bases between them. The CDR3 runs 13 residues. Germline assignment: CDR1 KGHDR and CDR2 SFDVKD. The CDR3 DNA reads TGTGCCACCAGTGGAGGTTTTACCGGGGAGCTGTTTTTT. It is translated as CATSGGFTGELFF.

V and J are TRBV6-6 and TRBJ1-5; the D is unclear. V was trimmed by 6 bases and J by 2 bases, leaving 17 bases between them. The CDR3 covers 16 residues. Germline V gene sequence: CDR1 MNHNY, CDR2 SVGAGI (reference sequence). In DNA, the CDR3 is TGTGCCAGCAGCCCTACAGTGACCCGCGGCAATCAGCCCCAGCATTTT. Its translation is CASSPTVTRGNQPQHF.

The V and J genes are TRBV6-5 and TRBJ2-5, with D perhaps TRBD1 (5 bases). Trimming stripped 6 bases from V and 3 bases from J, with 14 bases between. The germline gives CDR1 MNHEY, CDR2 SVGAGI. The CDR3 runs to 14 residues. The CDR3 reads CASRTAGVEETQYF. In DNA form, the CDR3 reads TGTGCCAGCAGGACAGCTGGTGTTGAAGAGACCCAGTACTTC.

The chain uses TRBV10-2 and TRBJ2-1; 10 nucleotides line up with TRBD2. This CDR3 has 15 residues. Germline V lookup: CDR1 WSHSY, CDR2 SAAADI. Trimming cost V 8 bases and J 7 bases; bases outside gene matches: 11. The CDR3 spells CASGSSGGPINEQFF. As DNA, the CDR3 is TGCGCCAGCGGGTCTAGCGGGGGACCTATAAATGAGCAGTTCTTC.